This TCR beta chain was sequenced in a study of OX40 agonist ivuxolimab in advanced cancers. The overall study: Patients were dosed intravenously with ivuxolimab at 0.01 to 10 mg/kg every 2 weeks. Patients assigned to dose escalation were diagnosed with hepatocellular carcinoma, melanoma, renal cell or head and neck cancer.

Concerning this clone: The antigen is not known.

Using immunoSEQ multiplex PCR, the repertoire was profiled, and TCRdb retains in-frame clones only, with some absent. Of about 64,000 clones in the sample, 80% to 90% were seen once. Germline-derived CDR1 and CDR2 are SGHRS and YFSETQ. Between the trimmed V and J ends, which lost 2 bases and 0 bases, there was a span of 6 bases. The CDR3 covers 13 residues. General study points: The CD4+ and CD8+ T cells in the blood had expanded clonally by week 6 at 0.1 to 3.0 mg/kg.

This chain uses TRBV5-1 with TRBJ2-7; D is uncertain. This receptor was obtained from an adult with an advanced solid tumor such as melanoma, head and neck, liver or kidney cancer. The specimen was CD4+ or CD8+ T cells sorted from blood, collected in a trial of the OX40 agonist ivuxolimab. CDR3 sequence: CASSFRSSYEQYF. CDR3 DNA: TGCGCCAGCAGCTTCCGCAGCTCCTACGAGCAGTACTTC. Full variable domain (rest looked up from reference TRBV5-1 and TRBJ2-7): KAGVTQTPRYLIKTRGQQVTLSCSPISGHRSVSWYQQTPGQGLQFLFEYFSETQRNKGNFPGRFSGRQFSNSRSEMNVSTLELGDSALYLCASSFRSSYEQYFGPGTRLTVT.